A selection of T cell receptor beta chains follows, all from one sample in a study of OX40 agonist ivuxolimab in advanced cancers. The data were produced by immunoSEQ multiplex PCR, yet TCRdb's version contains in-frame clones alone and is incomplete. The data hold approximately 44,000 clones, with 80% observed a single time. The source material was CD4+ or CD8+ T cells sorted from blood, sampled in a trial of the OX40 agonist ivuxolimab. The source of these receptors is an adult with an advanced solid tumor such as melanoma, head and neck, liver or kidney cancer. The conserved cysteine and the conserved F or W are not part of the CDR3 here. Each record gives: V gene, J gene, CDR3 protein.

TRBV5-1	TRBJ2-1	ASSLAAGSGPEQF
TRBV28	TRBJ2-7	ASTETTSSYEQY
TRBV7-3	TRBJ2-1	ASSFGTSGSHEQF
TRBV5-3	TRBJ1-1	ASSPRPSGTNTEAF
TRBV6-5	TRBJ2-2	ASAGLASNTGELF
TRBV6-1	TRBJ1-1	ASHLLSNGGTEAF
TRBV5-1	TRBJ1-1	ASSLARNRANTEAF
TRBV5-5	TRBJ1-2	ASSWNPYPTGSNYGYT
TRBV29-1	TRBJ1-1	SVDGVPRAF
TRBV5-1	TRBJ2-7	ASSSTGTGIYEQY